The T cell receptor beta chain under discussion was sequenced for a study of cytomegalovirus exposure and HLA in healthy donors. Findings of the study overall: In a later analysis, a missense DCLRE1C variant was linked to TCR beta V- and J-gene trimming. In a later analysis, across HLA loci, associated TCR counts were highest for DRB1, lowest for HLA-C. Analysis performed later found roughly 17,000 TCR beta sequences associated with HLA alleles at 0.05 false discovery rate. It was confirmed in vitro that a few of the CMV-associated chains were specific for CMV antigens.

Regarding this clone: Its matching antigen is unknown.

This PCR relied on a set of 60 Vbeta primers and 13 Jbeta primers. Sequenced by immunoSEQ multiplex PCR; TCRdb stores in-frame clones only, minus some. The sample includes roughly 120,000 clones, about two thirds of them seen just once. The CDR3 is 13 amino acids. Germline CDR1 reads SGHTA; CDR2 reads FQGNSA. V lost 6 bases and J lost 5, with 13 bases in between. Sequencing was carried out using PBMCs. The chain has TRBV7-2 and TRBJ1-1, with D perhaps TRBD1 (6 bases). The clonotype was recovered from a middle-aged woman in good health and CMV-seropositive. In nucleotides, the CDR3 is TGTGCCAGCAGACAGGGAGGGATGACTGAAGCTTTCTTT. This encodes CASRQGGMTEAFF.